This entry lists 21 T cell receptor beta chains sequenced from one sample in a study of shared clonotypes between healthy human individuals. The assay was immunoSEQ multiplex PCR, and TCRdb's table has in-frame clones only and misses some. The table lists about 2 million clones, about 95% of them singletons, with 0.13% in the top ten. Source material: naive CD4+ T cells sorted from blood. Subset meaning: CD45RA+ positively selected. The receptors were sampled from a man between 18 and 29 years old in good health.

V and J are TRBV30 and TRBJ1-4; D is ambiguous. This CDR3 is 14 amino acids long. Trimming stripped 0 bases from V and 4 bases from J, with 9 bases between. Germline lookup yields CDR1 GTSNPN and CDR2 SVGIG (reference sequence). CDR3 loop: CAWSVKGVNEKLFF. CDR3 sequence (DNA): TGTGCCTGGAGTGTTAAGGGAGTTAATGAAAAACTGTTTTTT.

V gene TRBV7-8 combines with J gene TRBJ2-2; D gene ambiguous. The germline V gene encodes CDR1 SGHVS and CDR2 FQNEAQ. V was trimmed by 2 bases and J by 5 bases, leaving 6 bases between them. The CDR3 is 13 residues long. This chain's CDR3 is CASSLLLTGELFF. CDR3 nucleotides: TGTGCCAGCAGCTTATTGTTGACCGGGGAGCTGTTTTTT. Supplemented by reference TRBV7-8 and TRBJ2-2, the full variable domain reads GAGVSQSPRYKVAKRGQDVALRCDPISGHVSLFWYQQALGQGPEFLTYFQNEAQLDKSGLPSDRFFAERPEGSVSTLKIQRTQQEDSAVYLCASSLLLTGELFFGEGSRLTVL.

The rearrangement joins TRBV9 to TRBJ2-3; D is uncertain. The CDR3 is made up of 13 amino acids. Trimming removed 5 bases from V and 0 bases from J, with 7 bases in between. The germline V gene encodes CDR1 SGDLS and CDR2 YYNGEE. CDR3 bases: TGTGCCAGCAGAGGACCTAGCACAGATACGCAGTATTTT. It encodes CASRGPSTDTQYF. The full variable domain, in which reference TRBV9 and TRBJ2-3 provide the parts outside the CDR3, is DSGVTQTPKHLITATGQRVTLRCSPRSGDLSVYWYQQSLDQGLQFLIQYYNGEERAKGNILERFSAQQFPDLHSELNLSSLELGDSALYFCASRGPSTDTQYFGPGTRLTVL.

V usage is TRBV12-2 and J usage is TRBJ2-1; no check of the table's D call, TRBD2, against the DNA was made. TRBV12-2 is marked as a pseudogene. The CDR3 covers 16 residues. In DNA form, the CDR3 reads TGTGCAAGTCGCTTAGTGCGCGGCAGCTCCTACAATGAGCAGTTCTTC. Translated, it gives CASRLVRGSSYNEQFF.

The CDR3 nucleotides read TGTGCCAGCAGTCCCTCGACAGGGGGGTTAAGGGTTAGGACAGATACGCAGTATTTT. Protein sequence: CASSPSTGGLRVRTDTQYF. The chain combines TRBV27 with TRBJ2-3, with 9 positions matching TRBD1. The V gene's germline CDR1 is MNHEY and CDR2 SMNVEV (reference sequence). The trim removed 5 bases at V and 3 bases at J, leaving 18 bases unmatched. This CDR3 has 19 residues.

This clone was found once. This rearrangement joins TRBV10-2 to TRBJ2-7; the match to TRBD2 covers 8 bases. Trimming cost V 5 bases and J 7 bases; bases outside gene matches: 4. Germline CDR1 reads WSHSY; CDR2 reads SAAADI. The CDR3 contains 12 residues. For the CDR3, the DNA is TGCGCCAGCAGTACCGGGACTAGGGAGCAGTACTTC. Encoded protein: CASSTGTREQYF.

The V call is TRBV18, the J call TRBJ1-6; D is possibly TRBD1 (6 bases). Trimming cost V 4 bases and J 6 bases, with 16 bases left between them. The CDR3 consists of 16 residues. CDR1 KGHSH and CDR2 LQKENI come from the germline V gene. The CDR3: CASSLGGQGINSPLHF. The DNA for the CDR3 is TGTGCCAGCTCACTTGGAGGTCAGGGGATTAATTCACCCCTCCACTTT.

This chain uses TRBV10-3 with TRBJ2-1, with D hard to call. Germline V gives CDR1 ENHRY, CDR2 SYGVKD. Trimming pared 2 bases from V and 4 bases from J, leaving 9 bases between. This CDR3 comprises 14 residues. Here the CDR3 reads CAISEGSMYNEQFF. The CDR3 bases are TGTGCCATCAGTGAGGGGTCGATGTACAATGAGCAGTTCTTC.

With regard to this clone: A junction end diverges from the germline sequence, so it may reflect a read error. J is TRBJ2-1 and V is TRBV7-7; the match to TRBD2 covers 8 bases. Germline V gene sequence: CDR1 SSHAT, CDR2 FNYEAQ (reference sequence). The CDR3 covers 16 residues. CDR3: CASSPPGVAGTNEQFF. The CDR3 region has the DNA TGTGCTAGCAGCCCCCCCGGAGTAGCGGGAACTAATGAGCAGTTCTTC.

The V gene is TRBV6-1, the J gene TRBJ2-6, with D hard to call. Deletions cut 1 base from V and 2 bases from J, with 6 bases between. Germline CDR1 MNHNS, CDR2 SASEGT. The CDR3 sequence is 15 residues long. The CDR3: CASSEGTPGANVLTF. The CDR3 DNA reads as TGTGCCAGCAGTGAAGGGACGCCTGGGGCCAACGTCCTGACTTTC.

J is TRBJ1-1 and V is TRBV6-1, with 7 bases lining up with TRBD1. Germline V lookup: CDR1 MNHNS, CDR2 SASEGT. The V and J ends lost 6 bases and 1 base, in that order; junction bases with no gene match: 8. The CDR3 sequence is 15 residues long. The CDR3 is CASSPQGLTNTEAFF. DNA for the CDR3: TGTGCCAGCAGCCCACAGGGGTTAACGAACACTGAAGCTTTCTTT.

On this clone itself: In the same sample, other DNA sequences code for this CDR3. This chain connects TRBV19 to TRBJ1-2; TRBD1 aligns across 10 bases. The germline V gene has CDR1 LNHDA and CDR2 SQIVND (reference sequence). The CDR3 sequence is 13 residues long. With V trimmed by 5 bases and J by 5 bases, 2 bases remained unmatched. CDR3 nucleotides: TGTGCCAGTAGTGGACAGGGGGTGTATGGCTACACCTTC. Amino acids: CASSGQGVYGYTF. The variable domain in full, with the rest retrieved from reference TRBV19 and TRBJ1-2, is DGGITQSPKYLFRKEGQNVTLSCEQNLNHDAMYWYRQDPGQGLRLIYYSQIVNDFQKGDIAEGYSVSREKKESFPLTVTSAQKNPTAFYLCASSGQGVYGYTFGSGTRLTVV.

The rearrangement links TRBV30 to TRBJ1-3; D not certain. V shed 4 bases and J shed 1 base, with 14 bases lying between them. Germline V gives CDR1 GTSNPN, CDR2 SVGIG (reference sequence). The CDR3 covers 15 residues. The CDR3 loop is CAWNQEGMSGNTIYF. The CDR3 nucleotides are TGTGCCTGGAACCAGGAGGGAATGTCTGGAAACACCATATATTTT.

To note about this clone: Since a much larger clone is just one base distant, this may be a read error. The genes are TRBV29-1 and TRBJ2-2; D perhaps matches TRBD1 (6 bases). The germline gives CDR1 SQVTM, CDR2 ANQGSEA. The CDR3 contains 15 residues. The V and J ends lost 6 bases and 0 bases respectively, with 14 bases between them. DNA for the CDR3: TGCAGCGTCGGAAACAAGGGGGCGAACACCGGGGAGCTGTTTTTT. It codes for CSVGNKGANTGELFF.

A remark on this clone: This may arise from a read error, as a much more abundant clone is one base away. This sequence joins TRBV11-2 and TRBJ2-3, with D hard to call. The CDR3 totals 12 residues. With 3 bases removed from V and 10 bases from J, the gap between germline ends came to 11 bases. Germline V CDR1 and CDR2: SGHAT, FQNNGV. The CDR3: CASSFMPGAQYF. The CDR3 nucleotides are TGTGCCAGCAGCTTCATGCCTGGTGCGCAGTATTTT.

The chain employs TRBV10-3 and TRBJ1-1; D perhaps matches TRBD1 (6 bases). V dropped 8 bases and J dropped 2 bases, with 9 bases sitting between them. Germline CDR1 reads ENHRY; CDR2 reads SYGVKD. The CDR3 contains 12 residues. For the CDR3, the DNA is TGTGCCATCGGACAGACAAACACTGAAGCTTTCTTT. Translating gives CAIGQTNTEAFF.

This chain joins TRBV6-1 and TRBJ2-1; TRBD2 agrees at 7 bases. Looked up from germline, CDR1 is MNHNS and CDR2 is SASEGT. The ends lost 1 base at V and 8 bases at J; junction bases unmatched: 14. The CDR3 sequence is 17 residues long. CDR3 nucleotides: TGTGCCAGCAGTGAAGTGGGGGGGAGGCTTATAGGCGATGAGCAGTTCTTC. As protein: CASSEVGGRLIGDEQFF.

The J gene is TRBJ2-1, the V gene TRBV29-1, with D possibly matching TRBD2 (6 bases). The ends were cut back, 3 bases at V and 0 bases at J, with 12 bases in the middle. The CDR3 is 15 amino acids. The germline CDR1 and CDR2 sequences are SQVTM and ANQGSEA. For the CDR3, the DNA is TGCAGCGTTGAGGGGGACGGGAGCTCCTACAATGAGCAGTTCTTC. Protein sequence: CSVEGDGSSYNEQFF.

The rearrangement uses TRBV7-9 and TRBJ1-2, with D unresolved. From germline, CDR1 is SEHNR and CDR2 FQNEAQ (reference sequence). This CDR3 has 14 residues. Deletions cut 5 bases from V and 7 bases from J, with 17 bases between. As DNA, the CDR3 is TGTGCCAGCAGCCCAACCGAATTTTCCGGTGGCTACACCTTC. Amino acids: CASSPTEFSGGYTF.

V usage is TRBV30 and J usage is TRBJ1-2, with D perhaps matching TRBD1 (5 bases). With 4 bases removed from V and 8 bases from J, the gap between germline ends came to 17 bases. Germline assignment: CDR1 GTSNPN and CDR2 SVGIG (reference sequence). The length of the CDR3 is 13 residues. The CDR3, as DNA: TGTGCCTGGACGCGGGGGAATGAGAAAGGCTACACCTTC. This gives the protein CAWTRGNEKGYTF.

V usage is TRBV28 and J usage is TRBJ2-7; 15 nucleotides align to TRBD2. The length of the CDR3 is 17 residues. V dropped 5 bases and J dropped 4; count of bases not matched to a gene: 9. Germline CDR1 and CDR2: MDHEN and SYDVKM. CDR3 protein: CASSPGTSGRPSYEQYF. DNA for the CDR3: TGTGCCAGCAGTCCCGGGACTAGCGGGAGGCCCTCTTACGAGCAGTACTTC.